These 6 T cell receptor beta chains were all obtained from the same sample, sequenced in a study of cytomegalovirus exposure and HLA in healthy donors. A multiplex PCR was run with 60 Vbeta primers and 13 Jbeta primers. Clones were read by immunoSEQ multiplex PCR, and TCRdb kept only the in-frame ones, dropping some. The sample contains around 170,000 clones, 75% to 90% of which appear only once. Sequenced input: PBMCs. These receptors all stem from a woman aged 18 to 35 in good health and CMV-seronegative.

This chain joins TRBV28 and TRBJ1-2; D call uncertain. The ends were cut back, 3 bases at V and 0 bases at J, with 8 bases in the middle. The CDR3 is made up of 14 amino acids. The germline V gene encodes CDR1 MDHEN and CDR2 SYDVKM. CDR3 DNA: TGTGCCAGCAGTTTCGGGATTCCTAACTATGGCTACACCTTC. This codes for CASSFGIPNYGYTF.

J is TRBJ1-2 and V is TRBV2; 9 nucleotides agree with TRBD1. CDR1 is SNHLY and CDR2 is FYNNEI in the germline V gene. The junction had 6 bases not matched to a gene; V was cut back by 6 bases and J by 4 bases. The CDR3 has 14 amino acids. The CDR3 region has the DNA TGTGCCAGCAGGGAGGACAGGGGCGGCTATGGCTACACCTTC. This gives the protein CASREDRGGYGYTF.

The chain couples TRBV19 to TRBJ2-5; weak D call: TRBD2 (5 bases). CDR1 is LNHDA and CDR2 is SQIVND in the germline V gene (reference sequence). The length of the CDR3 is 15 residues. V gave up 5 bases and J gave up 1 base, with 14 bases separating them. The CDR3: CASSDRGGRQETQYF. In nucleotides, the CDR3 is TGTGCCAGTAGTGATCGAGGCGGGCGCCAAGAGACCCAGTACTTC.

This chain links TRBV13 with TRBJ2-1, with 13 nucleotides matching TRBD2. The CDR3 is 16 residues long. Unmatched junction bases numbered 8, after V lost 4 bases and J lost 8 bases. Germline CDR1 is PRHDT and CDR2 is FYEKMQ (reference sequence). The CDR3, as DNA: TGTGCCAGCAGCTCCCTACTAGCGGGGGGGGACGATGAGCAGTTCTTC. This translates into CASSSLLAGGDDEQFF.

CDR3 residues: CASSHSRASRPYEQYF. The CDR3 DNA sequence: TGTGCCAGCAGTCACTCCAGGGCCTCCCGACCCTACGAGCAGTACTTC. The chain has TRBV25-1 and TRBJ2-7, with D perhaps matching TRBD1 (5 bases). The CDR3 spans 16 residues. Trimming took off 5 bases at V and 2 bases at J, with 19 bases between the two ends. The germline V gene has CDR1 MGHDK and CDR2 SYGVNS.

The chain carries TRBV30 and TRBJ2-1; tentatively, D is TRBD1 (6 bases). The CDR3 sequence is 15 residues long. The germline CDR1 and CDR2 sequences are GTSNPN and SVGIG (reference sequence). Trimming shortened V by 1 base and J by 3 bases, and 13 bases separated the two germline ends. CDR3 residues: CAWSASGQNYNEQFF. The CDR3 nucleotides are TGTGCCTGGAGTGCCTCCGGACAGAACTACAATGAGCAGTTCTTC.